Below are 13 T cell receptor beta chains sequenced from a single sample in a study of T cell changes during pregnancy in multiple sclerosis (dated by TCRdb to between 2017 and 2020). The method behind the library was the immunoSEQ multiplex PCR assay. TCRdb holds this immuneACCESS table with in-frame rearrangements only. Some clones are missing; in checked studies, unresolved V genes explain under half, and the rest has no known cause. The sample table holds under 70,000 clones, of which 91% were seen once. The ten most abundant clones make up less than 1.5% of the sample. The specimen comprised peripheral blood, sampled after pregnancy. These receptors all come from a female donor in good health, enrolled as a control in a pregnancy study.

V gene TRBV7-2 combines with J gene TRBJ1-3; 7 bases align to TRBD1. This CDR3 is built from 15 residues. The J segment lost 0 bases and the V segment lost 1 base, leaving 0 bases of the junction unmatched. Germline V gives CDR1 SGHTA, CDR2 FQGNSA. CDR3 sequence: CASSLGQGSGNTIYF. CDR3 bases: TGTGCCAGCAGCTTAGGACAGGGCTCTGGAAACACCATATATTTT.

CDR3 sequence: CASSVGQGAEGYTF. The CDR3 DNA is TGTGCCAGCAGCGTAGGACAGGGGGCGGAAGGCTACACCTTC. This rearrangement joins TRBV7-9 to TRBJ1-2, with TRBD1 matching over 11 bases. Germline assignment: CDR1 SEHNR and CDR2 FQNEAQ (reference sequence). Unmatched junction bases numbered 7, after V lost 5 bases and J lost 8 bases. The CDR3 consists of 14 residues.

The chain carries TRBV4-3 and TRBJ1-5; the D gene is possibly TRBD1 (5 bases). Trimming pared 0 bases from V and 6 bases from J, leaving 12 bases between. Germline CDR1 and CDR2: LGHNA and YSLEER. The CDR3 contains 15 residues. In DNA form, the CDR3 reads TGCGCCAGCAGCCAAGATCGGCGGGACGGTCAGCCCCAGCATTTT. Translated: CASSQDRRDGQPQHF.

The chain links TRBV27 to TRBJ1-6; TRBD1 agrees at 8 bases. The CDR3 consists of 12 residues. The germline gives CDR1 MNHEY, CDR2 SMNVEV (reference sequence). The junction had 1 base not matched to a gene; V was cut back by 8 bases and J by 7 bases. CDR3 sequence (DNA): TGTGCCAGCGGACAGGGAAATTCACCCCTCCACTTT. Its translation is CASGQGNSPLHF.

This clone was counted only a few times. The CDR3 sequence is CAWVDRGRAGNTIYF. The CDR3 DNA follows: TGTGCCTGGGTGGACAGGGGGCGTGCTGGAAACACCATATATTTT. The V call is TRBV30, the J call TRBJ1-3, with 11 bases that match TRBD1. The CDR3 runs 15 residues. Trimming took 5 bases from V and 2 from J; bases not matched to a gene: 5. Germline CDR1 is GTSNPN and CDR2 is SVGIG (reference sequence).

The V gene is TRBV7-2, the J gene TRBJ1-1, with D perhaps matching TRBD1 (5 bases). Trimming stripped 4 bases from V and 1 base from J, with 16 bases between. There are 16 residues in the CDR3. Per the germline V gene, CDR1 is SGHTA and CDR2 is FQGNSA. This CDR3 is CASSSGEGWTNTEAFF. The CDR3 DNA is TGTGCCAGCAGCTCGGGGGAGGGCTGGACGAACACTGAAGCTTTCTTT.

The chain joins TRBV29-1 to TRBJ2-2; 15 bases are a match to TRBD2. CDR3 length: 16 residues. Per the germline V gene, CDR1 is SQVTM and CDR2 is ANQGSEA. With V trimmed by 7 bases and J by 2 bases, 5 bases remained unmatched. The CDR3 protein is CSARTSGGVNTGELFF. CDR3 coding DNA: TGCAGCGCCCGGACTAGCGGGGGGGTAAACACCGGGGAGCTGTTTTTT.

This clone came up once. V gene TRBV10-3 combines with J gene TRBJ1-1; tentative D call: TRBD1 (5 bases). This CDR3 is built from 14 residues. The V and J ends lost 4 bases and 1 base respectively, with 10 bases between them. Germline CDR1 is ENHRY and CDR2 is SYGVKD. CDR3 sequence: CAISVSGENTEAFF. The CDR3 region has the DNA TGTGCCATCAGTGTATCGGGGGAGAACACTGAAGCTTTCTTT.

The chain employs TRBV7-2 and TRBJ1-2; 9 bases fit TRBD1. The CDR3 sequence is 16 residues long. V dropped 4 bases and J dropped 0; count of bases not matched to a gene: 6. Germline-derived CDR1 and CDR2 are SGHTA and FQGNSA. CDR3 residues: CASSYGTGQTNYGYTF. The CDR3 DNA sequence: TGTGCCAGCAGCTACGGGACAGGGCAAACTAACTATGGCTACACCTTC.

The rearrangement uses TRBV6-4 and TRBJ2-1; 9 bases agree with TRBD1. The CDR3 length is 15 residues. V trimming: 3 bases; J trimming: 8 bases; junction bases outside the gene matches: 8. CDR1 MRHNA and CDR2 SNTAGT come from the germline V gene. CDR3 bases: TGTGCCAGCAGTGAAACAGGGGGCGCCGGGGATGAGCAGTTCTTC. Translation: CASSETGGAGDEQFF.

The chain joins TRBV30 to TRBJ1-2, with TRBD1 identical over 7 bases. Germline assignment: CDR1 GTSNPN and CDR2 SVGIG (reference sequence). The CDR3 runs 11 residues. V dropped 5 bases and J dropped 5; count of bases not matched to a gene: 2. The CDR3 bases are TGTGCCTGGGAGGGGGCATATGGCTACACCTTC. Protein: CAWEGAYGYTF.

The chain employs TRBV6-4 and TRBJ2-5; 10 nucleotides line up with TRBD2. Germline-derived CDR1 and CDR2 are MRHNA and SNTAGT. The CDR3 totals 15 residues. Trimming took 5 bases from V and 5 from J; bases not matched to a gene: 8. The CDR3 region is CASSRSGGAGETQYF. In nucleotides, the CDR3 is TGTGCCAGCAGTCGGAGCGGGGGGGCCGGGGAGACCCAGTACTTC.

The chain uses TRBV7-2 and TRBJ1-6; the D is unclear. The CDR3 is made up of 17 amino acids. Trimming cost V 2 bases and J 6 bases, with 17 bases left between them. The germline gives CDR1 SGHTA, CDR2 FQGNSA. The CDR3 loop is CASSLNSLPAINSPLHF. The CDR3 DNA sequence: TGTGCCAGCAGCTTAAACAGCTTACCAGCTATTAATTCACCCCTCCACTTT. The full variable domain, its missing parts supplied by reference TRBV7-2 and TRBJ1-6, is GAGVSQSPSNKVTEKGKDVELRCDPISGHTALYWYRQSLGQGLEFLIYFQGNSAPDKSGLPSDRFSAERTGGSVSTLTIQRTQQEDSAVYLCASSLNSLPAINSPLHFGNGTRLTVT.